This TCR beta chain was identified during a study of human T cells and chemical hapten exposure. Trimming shortened V by 3 bases and J by 6 bases, and 18 bases separated the two germline ends. CDR3 length: 15 amino acids. The V gene's germline CDR1 is MDHEN and CDR2 SYDVKM. TCRdb reprocessed the RACE reads via MiXCR and lists one record per CDR3 protein. The sample lists about 260,000 distinct CDR3 sequences, about 8.6% occurring once. This clonotype was seen more than once but under ten times. As to time point: pre-sensitization, week 0. Indicated treatment: therapeutic diphenylcyclopropenone sensitization with weekly scalp DPC.

Sequenced material: whole blood, taken in connection with sensitization to the hapten diphenylcyclopropenone (DPC). The TCR comes from a woman in her forties with alopecia areata. Some clones in this sample may be carry-over from other donors' samples. The chain recombines TRBV28 with TRBJ2-7; D remains ambiguous. The CDR3 loop is CASSFGQIFFPEQYF. The CDR3 DNA sequence: TGTGCCAGCAGTTTCGGGCAGATCTTCTTCCCCGAGCAGTACTTC. The full variable domain, in which reference TRBV28 and TRBJ2-7 provide the parts outside the CDR3, is DVKVTQSSRYLVKRTGEKVFLECVQDMDHENMFWYRQDPGLGLRLIYFSYDVKMKEKGDIPEGYSVSREKKERFSLILESASTNQTSMYLCASSFGQIFFPEQYFGPGTRLTVT.